In this sample, the clone carrying this T cell receptor beta chain turned up many times. The source of the sample is a study of blood T cells in healthy people across ages. Primed by a sample-barcoded 5' primer and a J-beta primer mix, a second PCR proceeded for about 6 to 12 cycles. TCRdb reprocessed the 5' RACE reads with MiXCR, giving one entry per CDR3 protein. The sample shows 1.4 million to 1.5 million distinct CDR3 sequences, roughly 40% of them seen only once. V was cut by 1 base and J by 0 bases, with 13 bases left in between. In germline, CDR1 is ENHRY, CDR2 SYGVKD. The CDR3 sequence is 17 residues long.

The J gene is TRBJ2-1, the V gene TRBV10-3; D perhaps matches TRBD1 (5 bases). The sequence derives from a woman aged 18 to 35 in good health. The sequenced sample consisted of blood. The CDR3 region is CAISEYKGADSYNEQFF. In nucleotides, the CDR3 is TGTGCCATCAGTGAGTACAAAGGGGCGGACTCCTACAATGAGCAGTTCTTC.